This TCR beta chain was profiled in a study of T cells in Graves' hyperthyroidism and ophthalmopathy. General study findings and limits: A 13 V-J model separated ophthalmopathy from stable hyperthyroidism. Prediction of ophthalmopathy progression came a median roughly 7.1 months pre-onset.

This CDR3 contains 17 residues. Germline CDR1 is DFQATT and CDR2 is SNEGSKA (reference sequence). V was trimmed by 1 base and J by 3 bases, leaving 22 bases between them. TCR beta CDR3 regions were amplified from RNA transcripts. Using the HTBI primer set, a first-round RT-PCR was run on the TCR CDR3. MiXCR, run by TCRdb on the multiplex PCR reads, gives a single entry per CDR3 protein. The sample records about 270,000 distinct CDR3 sequences, less than 30% being singletons. Note on this clonotype: What it recognizes is unknown.

The sequence derives from a man between 35 and 55 years old with Graves' hyperthyroidism that later progressed to Graves' ophthalmopathy. The chain recombines TRBV20-1 with TRBJ2-7; D uncertain. Sequencing was done on a sample of blood. The DNA of the CDR3 is TGCAGTGCTAGAGTGGTGGATGGGTTACGGGTAGGCTACGAGCAGTACTTC. Translating gives CSARVVDGLRVGYEQYF.